Listed here are 30 T cell receptor beta chains from one sample, sequenced in a study of blood T cell repertoires in COVID-19. TCRdb's copy holds only in-frame clones and misses some; the assay was immunoSEQ multiplex PCR. The repertoire holds 200,000 to 250,000 clones, with approximately 78% as singletons. Input material: peripheral blood. Receptors originate from a middle-aged woman with acute or convalescent COVID-19.

J is TRBJ1-5 and V is TRBV12-3 or TRBV12-4; D is ambiguous. This CDR3 spans 12 amino acids. Trimming removed 3 bases from V and 6 bases from J, with 6 bases in between. The CDR3 coding sequence is TGTGCCAGCAGTTTTTCAGGTCAGCCCCAGCATTTT. Translation gives CASSFSGQPQHF.

Here the CDR3 DNA reads TGCGCCAGCAGCTTGGTTGGGGGCAGGGACACTGAAGCTTTCTTT. This encodes CASSLVGGRDTEAFF. The chain recombines TRBV5-1 with TRBJ1-1, with D tentatively TRBD1 (6 bases). The CDR3 is 15 amino acids. Germline assignment: CDR1 SGHRS and CDR2 YFSETQ. Trimming left V 0 bases short and J 3 bases short, with 12 bases between.

The chain joins TRBV13 to TRBJ1-6; 9 positions agree with TRBD1. The CDR3 runs 15 residues. The trim removed 0 bases at V and 7 bases at J, leaving 1 base unmatched. Germline V gene sequence: CDR1 PRHDT, CDR2 FYEKMQ (reference sequence). The CDR3 sequence: CASSLGGTGNSPLHF. In DNA, the CDR3 is TGTGCCAGCAGCTTAGGGGGGACAGGGAATTCACCCCTCCACTTT.

The rearrangement links TRBV6-1 to TRBJ1-4; TRBD1 aligns across 9 bases. Looked up from germline, CDR1 is MNHNS and CDR2 is SASEGT. Losses at the gene ends were 0 bases for V and 0 bases for J; bases not matched to a gene: 5. The CDR3 loop spans 18 amino acids. DNA for the CDR3: TGTGCCAGCAGTGAAGCGGGACAGGGTTGGGCAACTAATGAAAAACTGTTTTTT. Translating it yields CASSEAGQGWATNEKLFF.

The V and J genes are TRBV19 and TRBJ1-5; D is perhaps TRBD1 (6 bases). V was trimmed by 3 bases and J by 3 bases, leaving 9 bases between them. The CDR3 is 14 residues long. The germline gives CDR1 LNHDA, CDR2 SQIVND (reference sequence). CDR3 region: CASSIRGNNQPQHF. In DNA form, the CDR3 reads TGTGCCAGTAGTATCAGGGGAAACAATCAGCCCCAGCATTTT.

This rearrangement joins TRBV12-5 to TRBJ2-3; 9 nucleotides line up with TRBD1. J gave up 2 bases and V 0 bases, and 6 bases lay outside the gene matches. Germline CDR1 is LGHNT and CDR2 is FRNRAP. CDR3 length: 17 residues. DNA for the CDR3: TGTGCTAGTGGTTTGGTAACAGGGGACAGGGACACAGATACGCAGTATTTT. Translated, it gives CASGLVTGDRDTDTQYF.

The chain carries TRBV7-2 and TRBJ2-1; 8 positions match TRBD2. Trimming cost V 5 bases and J 1 base; bases outside gene matches: 4. The CDR3 is made up of 15 amino acids. Germline loops: CDR1 SGHTA, CDR2 FQGNSA. The CDR3 DNA reads TGTGCCAGCAGCCCGCTAGCGGGTTCCTACAATGAGCAGTTCTTC. It is translated as CASSPLAGSYNEQFF.

The V and J genes are TRBV25-1 and TRBJ1-2, with 8 bases that match TRBD1. This CDR3 spans 16 amino acids. The germline V gene has CDR1 MGHDK and CDR2 SYGVNS. Trimming cost V 2 bases and J 8 bases; bases outside gene matches: 13. CDR3 protein: CASSEGPRDRLRGYTF. CDR3 in DNA: TGTGCCAGCAGTGAAGGCCCGAGGGACAGGTTGAGGGGCTACACCTTC.

The gene calls are TRBV18 and TRBJ1-2, with 9 positions matching TRBD1. Germline assignment: CDR1 KGHSH and CDR2 LQKENI. The CDR3 runs to 14 residues. The V segment lost 6 bases and the J segment 13 bases; nucleotides outside the gene matches: 15. The CDR3 reads CASSPAAQGALGTF. In DNA form, the CDR3 reads TGTGCCAGCTCTCCAGCGGCACAGGGGGCTTTGGGCACCTTC.

The chain joins TRBV5-1 to TRBJ1-1; D gene unclear. This CDR3 has 14 amino acids. V was pared by 5 bases and J by 6 bases, with 17 bases between. CDR1 and CDR2 from the germline V gene are SGHRS and YFSETQ. CDR3: CASRLLPSTAEAFF. The CDR3 DNA reads as TGCGCCAGCAGACTCCTTCCTAGCACGGCTGAAGCTTTCTTT. The complete variable domain, with remaining parts taken from reference TRBV5-1 and TRBJ1-1, reads KAGVTQTPRYLIKTRGQQVTLSCSPISGHRSVSWYQQTPGQGLQFLFEYFSETQRNKGNFPGRFSGRQFSNSRSEMNVSTLELGDSALYLCASRLLPSTAEAFFGQGTRLTVV.

The CDR3 DNA sequence: TGTGCCAGCAGCCACAGGGGCGGGGGGGAAGCTTTCTTT. Amino acid sequence: CASSHRGGGEAFF. The V call is TRBV5-6, the J call TRBJ1-1; TRBD1 aligns across 7 bases. V lost 4 bases and J lost 8; bases outside the gene matches: 8. The CDR3 runs to 13 residues. Per the germline V gene, CDR1 is SGHDT and CDR2 is YYEEEE.

The rearrangement links TRBV29-1 to TRBJ2-1; 12 bases match TRBD2. Germline-derived CDR1 and CDR2 are SQVTM and ANQGSEA. The CDR3 has 14 amino acids. V shed 5 bases and J 5 bases; nucleotides not matched to a gene: 4. The CDR3 sequence is CSVRRLAGDNEQFF. CDR3 DNA: TGCAGCGTTCGGCGACTAGCGGGAGACAATGAGCAGTTCTTC.

The V and J genes are TRBV10-3 and TRBJ2-7, with 7 bases that match TRBD1. With V trimmed by 2 bases and J by 2 bases, 0 bases remained unmatched. Germline V gene lookup returns CDR1 ENHRY and CDR2 SYGVKD. The CDR3 consists of 13 residues. CDR3 bases: TGTGCCATCAGTGAGCAGGGGGCCTACGAGCAGTACTTC. Its protein product is CAISEQGAYEQYF.

This rearrangement joins TRBV2 to TRBJ1-1; no definite D call. The CDR3 sequence is 13 residues long. V lost 2 bases and J lost 2, with 6 bases in between. Looked up from germline, CDR1 is SNHLY and CDR2 is FYNNEI. CDR3 nucleotides: TGTGCCAGCAGTGAATCTCCCAACACTGAAGCTTTCTTT. This gives the protein CASSESPNTEAFF. Complete variable domain (other parts from reference TRBV2 and TRBJ1-1): EPEVTQTPSHQVTQMGQEVILRCVPISNHLYFYWYRQILGQKVEFLVSFYNNEISEKSEIFDDQFSVERPDGSNFTLKIRSTKLEDSAMYFCASSESPNTEAFFGQGTRLTVV.

V is TRBV10-3 and J is TRBJ1-4, with 8 bases matching TRBD1. There are 14 residues in the CDR3. V shed 6 bases, J shed 7 bases, and the junction held 7 bases outside the gene matches. Per germline, CDR1 ENHRY and CDR2 SYGVKD. The CDR3 coding sequence is TGTGCCATCAGCCCCGGACAGGGTGGTGAAAAACTGTTTTTT. It translates to CAISPGQGGEKLFF.

The chain couples TRBV6-5 to TRBJ1-6; 9 nucleotides match TRBD1. Germline assignment: CDR1 MNHEY and CDR2 SVGAGI. V shed 6 bases, J shed 5 bases, and the junction held 2 bases outside the gene matches. The CDR3 spans 14 residues. The CDR3 nucleotides are TGTGCCAGCAGCCGGGACAGGGATAATTCACCCCTCCACTTT. Amino acid sequence: CASSRDRDNSPLHF.

This clone was picked up a small number of times. The CDR3 loop is CASSVGAGGFQETQYF. The CDR3 DNA reads TGTGCCAGCAGCGTAGGCGCGGGAGGGTTTCAAGAGACCCAGTACTTC. The chain has TRBV9 and TRBJ2-5; TRBD2 matches 9 bases. The CDR3 extends over 16 amino acids. V lost 0 bases and J lost 2; bases outside the gene matches: 5. Germline V lookup: CDR1 SGDLS, CDR2 YYNGEE.

V usage is TRBV6-5 and J usage is TRBJ1-2; maybe TRBD1 (5 bases). Germline CDR1 reads MNHEY; CDR2 reads SVGAGI. V dropped 6 bases and J dropped 5 bases, with 19 bases sitting between them. CDR3 size: 15 residues. The CDR3, as DNA: TGTGCCAGCAGCACCCTTGGGGGAGGGCATTATGGCTACACCTTC. Translated: CASSTLGGGHYGYTF.

V gene TRBV6-5 combines with J gene TRBJ2-2; D is unclear. Germline assignment: CDR1 MNHEY and CDR2 SVGAGI. The germline V and J ends were trimmed by 6 bases and 5 bases, with 10 bases remaining between them. CDR3 size: 13 residues. In nucleotides, the CDR3 is TGTGCCAGCAGACCTGCGGCGACCGGGGAGCTGTTTTTT. Its translation: CASRPAATGELFF.

V and J are TRBV5-6 and TRBJ1-2; TRBD1 is a possible D gene (6 bases). Germline-derived CDR1 and CDR2 are SGHDT and YYEEEE. Between the trimmed V and J ends, which lost 5 bases and 4 bases, there was a span of 12 bases. This CDR3 has 13 amino acids. CDR3 nucleotides: TGTGCCAGCAGACCGGACAGTGTCTATGGCTACACCTTC. Its protein product is CASRPDSVYGYTF.

Written as DNA, the CDR3 is TGTGCCAGCAGCGATACAGGGGGGAATCAGCCCCAGCATTTT. It specifies CASSDTGGNQPQHF. The chain couples TRBV6-5 to TRBJ1-5; 8 bases are a match to TRBD1. This CDR3 contains 14 residues. Looked up from germline, CDR1 is MNHEY and CDR2 is SVGAGI. V lost 6 bases to trimming and J lost 4 bases; unmatched junction nucleotides: 5.

The chain links TRBV11-1 to TRBJ1-1; TRBD1 aligns across 10 bases. The trim removed 4 bases at V and 2 bases at J, leaving 1 base unmatched. The CDR3 contains 14 residues. Germline V CDR1 and CDR2: SGHAT, FQDESV (reference sequence). The CDR3 is CASSWTGGNTEAFF. Written as DNA, the CDR3 is TGTGCCAGCAGCTGGACAGGGGGAAACACTGAAGCTTTCTTT. Supplemented by reference TRBV11-1 and TRBJ1-1, the full variable domain reads EAEVAQSPRYKITEKSQAVAFWCDPISGHATLYWYRQILGQGPELLVQFQDESVVDDSQLPKDRFSAERLKGVDSTLKIQPAELGDSAMYLCASSWTGGNTEAFFGQGTRLTVV.

This rearrangement joins TRBV12-3 or TRBV12-4 to TRBJ1-6; D unclear. The CDR3 extends over 13 amino acids. V was pared by 3 bases and J by 12 bases, with 12 bases between. The DNA of the CDR3 is TGTGCCAGCAGTTTGTACGGTCGAGGACCCCTCCACTTT. It is translated as CASSLYGRGPLHF.

The rearrangement joins TRBV27 to TRBJ1-2, with a possible D match to TRBD1 (6 bases). V dropped 2 bases and J dropped 7 bases, with 14 bases sitting between them. The CDR3 covers 14 residues. CDR1 is MNHEY, CDR2 SMNVEV, per germline (reference sequence). This CDR3 reads CASSLRPDRPGYTF. In DNA, the CDR3 is TGTGCCAGCAGTTTAAGGCCCGACAGGCCTGGCTACACCTTC.

The J gene is TRBJ1-2, the V gene TRBV27, with D tentatively TRBD1 (6 bases). V was shortened by 6 bases and J by 8 bases, with 22 bases between the two germline ends. CDR1 and CDR2 from the germline V gene are MNHEY and SMNVEV (reference sequence). This CDR3 comprises 15 residues. The DNA of the CDR3 is TGTGCCAGCAGCCCCATAGGGCAGGGGAGTATGGGCTACACCTTC. It encodes CASSPIGQGSMGYTF.

CDR3 loop: CASSVDRVVEPSSPLHF. CDR3 in DNA: TGTGCCAGCAGCGTAGACCGGGTTGTGGAGCCAAGTTCACCCCTCCACTTT. This chain links TRBV9 with TRBJ1-6; D gene ambiguous. Trimming removed 0 bases at V and 9 bases at J, with 19 bases between. There are 17 residues in the CDR3. Germline V gene sequence: CDR1 SGDLS, CDR2 YYNGEE. Supplemented by reference TRBV9 and TRBJ1-6, the full variable domain reads DSGVTQTPKHLITATGQRVTLRCSPRSGDLSVYWYQQSLDQGLQFLIQYYNGEERAKGNILERFSAQQFPDLHSELNLSSLELGDSALYFCASSVDRVVEPSSPLHFGNGTRLTVT.

The chain is built from TRBV6-6 and TRBJ1-5; D remains ambiguous. This CDR3 region has 16 residues. The V gene lost 5 bases and the J gene lost 0 bases, with 14 bases spanning the gap. Germline V gene sequence: CDR1 MNHNY, CDR2 SVGAGI (reference sequence). This chain's CDR3 is CASSPRVPFSNQPQHF. In DNA form, the CDR3 reads TGTGCCAGCAGTCCCCGCGTACCGTTTAGCAATCAGCCCCAGCATTTT.

This sequence joins TRBV19 and TRBJ1-2; D gene ambiguous. From germline, CDR1 is LNHDA and CDR2 SQIVND (reference sequence). Trimming removed 7 bases at V and 3 bases at J, with 12 bases between. The CDR3 consists of 13 residues. CDR3 sequence reads: CASKPGYDYGYTF. As DNA, the CDR3 is TGTGCCAGTAAGCCAGGTTATGACTATGGCTACACCTTC.

The V gene is TRBV30, the J gene TRBJ1-2, with D possibly being TRBD1 (5 bases). CDR3 length equals 14 residues. Germline lookup yields CDR1 GTSNPN and CDR2 SVGIG (reference sequence). Trimming left V 4 bases short and J 4 bases short, with 16 bases between. For the CDR3, the DNA is TGTGCCTGGACCTTCCGGGGAGGGACCTATGGCTACACCTTC. This gives the protein CAWTFRGGTYGYTF.

This chain uses TRBV2 with TRBJ1-6, with a possible D match to TRBD1 (6 bases). The CDR3 totals 13 residues. Trimming removed 6 bases at V and 7 bases at J, with 10 bases between. Germline CDR1 reads SNHLY; CDR2 reads FYNNEI. The CDR3 spells CASSGTSNSPLHF. In nucleotides, the CDR3 is TGTGCCAGCAGCGGGACATCAAATTCACCCCTCCACTTT.